One sample yielded the 19 T cell receptor beta chains listed below, sequenced in a study of T-cell reconstitution after alpha-beta-depleted transplantation in children. Unique molecular identifiers were incorporated into the prepared TCRbeta library. MiXCR was run by TCRdb on the PCR reads, yielding one entry per CDR3 protein. The sample contains 300,000 to 400,000 distinct CDR3 sequences, around 15% of which appear only once. The starting material was PBMCs, mostly from graft donor cells, obtained 360 days after TCRalphabeta/CD19-depleted stem cell transplant. The receptors derive from a male patient aged 2 to 9 who had a stem cell transplant for acute lymphoblastic leukemia, so the T cells may come from the graft donor.

The sample holds a few counts of this clonotype. The chain employs TRBV19 and TRBJ2-1; D gene uncertain. The germline V and J ends were trimmed by 6 bases and 4 bases, with 16 bases remaining between them. Looked up from germline, CDR1 is LNHDA and CDR2 is SQIVND (reference sequence). This CDR3 has 15 amino acids. CDR3 nucleotide sequence: TGTGCCAGTAGCCGGCTCGGACCGAAGTACAATGAGCAGTTCTTC. It specifies CASSRLGPKYNEQFF.

In its sample, this clonotype was seen many times. V is TRBV6-5 and J is TRBJ2-1; D remains ambiguous. V shed 5 bases and J shed 0 bases, with 11 bases lying between them. The CDR3 consists of 15 residues. The V gene's germline CDR1 is MNHEY and CDR2 SVGAGI. Written as DNA, the CDR3 is TGTGCCAGCAGTCGGATAGGGATCTCCTACAATGAGCAGTTCTTC. It codes for CASSRIGISYNEQFF.

In its sample, this clonotype was seen a few times. This sequence joins TRBV20-1 and TRBJ2-7, with a possible D match to TRBD2 (5 bases). The CDR3 totals 12 residues. Germline V gene sequence: CDR1 DFQATT, CDR2 SNEGSKA (reference sequence). V was trimmed by 1 base and J by 9 bases, leaving 13 bases between them. The CDR3 bases are TGCAGTGCTAGAGGAGGGTCGCGCGGGCAGTACTTC. This translates into CSARGGSRGQYF.

This clonotype was seen more than once but under ten times. This chain joins TRBV5-1 and TRBJ2-2; D perhaps matches TRBD2 (5 bases). The germline V and J ends were trimmed by 3 bases and 4 bases, with 10 bases remaining between them. Germline V gene lookup returns CDR1 SGHRS and CDR2 YFSETQ. CDR3 size: 14 residues. CDR3 coding DNA: TGCGCCAGCAGCTCCCCGACTACCACCGGGGAGCTGTTTTTT. Translated: CASSSPTTTGELFF.

V usage is TRBV12-3 or TRBV12-4 and J usage is TRBJ2-7, with 8 bases aligning to TRBD2. CDR3 length: 13 amino acids. J gave up 4 bases and V 7 bases, and 6 bases lay outside the gene matches. The CDR3 nucleotides read TGTGCCAGCATACGGGAGGGTGATTACGAGCAGTACTTC. Translation: CASIREGDYEQYF.

The rearrangement uses TRBV12-3 or TRBV12-4 and TRBJ2-2; D ambiguous. CDR3 length: 14 amino acids. Trimming took 3 bases from V and 1 from J, leaving 6 bases between them. CDR3 sequence (DNA): TGTGCCAGCAGTTTGTGGGAGAACACCGGGGAGCTGTTTTTT. This sequence encodes CASSLWENTGELFF.

This clonotype was counted between two and nine times. The gene calls are TRBV4-3 and TRBJ1-2; 8 positions agree with TRBD1. Per germline, CDR1 LGHNA and CDR2 YSLEER. V lost 2 bases, J lost 4 bases, and 9 bases stayed unmatched. The CDR3 extends over 16 amino acids. This CDR3 reads CASSQLPTGGSYGYTF. Here the CDR3 DNA reads TGCGCCAGCAGCCAACTCCCAACAGGGGGGTCCTATGGCTACACCTTC.

This clonotype was recorded many times. This rearrangement joins TRBV5-4 to TRBJ2-1, with 14 bases that match TRBD2. The CDR3 contains 16 residues. J gave up 9 bases and V 2 bases, and 7 bases lay outside the gene matches. Germline values: CDR1 SGHNT, CDR2 YYREEE (reference sequence). In nucleotides, the CDR3 is TGTGCCAGCAGCTTCGGGGGACTAGCGGGAGTAGGTGAGCAGTTCTTC. Its protein is CASSFGGLAGVGEQFF.

The chain combines TRBV28 with TRBJ2-2, with 11 bases lining up with TRBD2. The CDR3 length is 17 residues. Germline lookup yields CDR1 MDHEN and CDR2 SYDVKM. The ends lost 3 bases at V and 9 bases at J; junction bases unmatched: 12. The CDR3 is CASSFLDLAGGWRELFF. CDR3 in DNA: TGTGCCAGCAGTTTTCTGGATCTAGCGGGAGGTTGGCGGGAGCTGTTTTTT.

The chain recombines TRBV5-5 with TRBJ2-2; D perhaps matches TRBD1 (5 bases). CDR1 SGHKS and CDR2 YYEKEE come from the germline V gene (reference sequence). Trimming shortened V by 1 base and J by 4 bases, and 11 bases separated the two germline ends. The CDR3 runs to 15 residues. CDR3 sequence: CASSLLSGLTGELFF. The CDR3 nucleotides are TGTGCCAGCAGCTTGTTATCAGGGCTCACCGGGGAGCTGTTTTTT.

This clonotype was counted only a few times. The V and J genes are TRBV28 and TRBJ2-3; D possibly matches TRBD1 or TRBD2 (6 bases each). V was clipped by 2 bases and J by 10 bases, with 22 bases between them. This CDR3 region has 16 residues. Germline lookup yields CDR1 MDHEN and CDR2 SYDVKM. CDR3 loop: CASSLMRGSGAEAQYF. CDR3 in DNA: TGTGCCAGCAGTTTAATGAGGGGGTCGGGAGCTGAAGCGCAGTATTTT.

The chain couples TRBV5-1 to TRBJ2-5; 10 bases are a match to TRBD1. V trimming: 0 bases; J trimming: 5 bases; junction bases outside the gene matches: 7. Germline V gene data show CDR1 as SGHRS and CDR2 as YFSETQ. The CDR3 length is 16 residues. The DNA of the CDR3 is TGCGCCAGCAGCTTGGCCCCGGGACAGGGGTCGGAGACCCAGTACTTC. Its protein product is CASSLAPGQGSETQYF.

The chain recombines TRBV6-2 or TRBV6-3 with TRBJ2-2; weak D call: TRBD2 (6 bases). This CDR3 has 16 amino acids. Germline assignment: CDR1 MNHEY and CDR2 SVGEGT. V dropped 7 bases and J dropped 1 base, with 16 bases sitting between them. The CDR3 DNA reads as TGTGCCAGCACCGCCCTGACTAGGAGGAACACCGGGGAGCTGTTTTTT. As protein: CASTALTRRNTGELFF.

The chain carries TRBV4-3 and TRBJ1-4; possible D gene TRBD1, 6 bases. Trimming left V 4 bases short and J 2 bases short, with 14 bases between. This CDR3 comprises 16 residues. CDR1 is LGHNA, CDR2 YSLEER, per germline. In nucleotides, the CDR3 is TGCGCCAGCAGCCCCGGGAATAGGGGGACTAATGAAAAACTGTTTTTT. Its translation: CASSPGNRGTNEKLFF.

In its sample, this clonotype was seen many times. This chain uses TRBV28 with TRBJ2-7, with D perhaps matching TRBD2 (5 bases). The CDR3 consists of 12 residues. Deletions cut 9 bases from V and 2 bases from J, with 11 bases between. Germline assignment: CDR1 MDHEN and CDR2 SYDVKM. For the CDR3, the DNA is TGTGCCAGTCGGACTCCTGCCTACGAGCAGTACTTC. As protein: CASRTPAYEQYF.

The CDR3: CASSSRLAGGPGNEQFF. The CDR3 region has the DNA TGTGCCAGCAGTTCGCGGCTAGCGGGAGGGCCGGGTAATGAGCAGTTCTTC. The chain couples TRBV6-5 to TRBJ2-1; 12 nucleotides agree with TRBD2. Germline loops: CDR1 MNHEY, CDR2 SVGAGI. Trimming at V came to 4 bases and at J to 7 bases, leaving 11 bases not matched to a gene. The CDR3 has 17 amino acids.

This clonotype has a count of ten or more. This rearrangement joins TRBV4-3 to TRBJ1-6; D is possibly TRBD1 (5 bases). Trimming removed 1 base at V and 10 bases at J, with 17 bases between. The CDR3 consists of 16 residues. Germline V CDR1 and CDR2: LGHNA, YSLEER. The CDR3 here is CASSQGHAGLGSPLHF. CDR3 nucleotide sequence: TGCGCCAGCAGCCAAGGCCATGCAGGGTTAGGATCACCCCTCCACTTT.

This clonotype has just a few counts. V is TRBV6-2 or TRBV6-3 and J is TRBJ2-7; 7 positions agree with TRBD2. Per the germline V gene, CDR1 is MNHEY and CDR2 is SVGEGT. The CDR3 has 15 amino acids. The ends lost 6 bases at V and 1 base at J; junction bases unmatched: 9. The DNA of the CDR3 is TGTGCCAGCAGCTCCCTGCGGGAGAGTTCCTACGAGCAGTACTTC. It translates to CASSSLRESSYEQYF.

CDR3 sequence (DNA): TGTGCCAGCAGTTTAGGTGGAGGGAGAACCTATGGCTACACCTTC. It specifies CASSLGGGRTYGYTF. The J gene is TRBJ1-2, the V gene TRBV12-3 or TRBV12-4, with D unresolved. This CDR3 contains 15 residues. Deletions cut 1 base from V and 4 bases from J, with 13 bases between.